This T cell receptor (beta chain) was recorded in a study of blood T cells in healthy people across ages. This clonotype turned up a few times. As yet, its antigen is unknown. This CDR3 has 14 amino acids. Trimming took 0 bases from V and 5 from J, leaving 8 bases between them. The germline V gene has CDR1 LGHDT and CDR2 YNNKEL (reference sequence). Study-wide results and limits: Per million T cells, TCR beta diversity dropped about linearly as age rose.

Combining a sample-barcoded 5' primer with a J-beta primer mix, a second PCR ran for roughly 7 to 12 cycles. The template-switch adaptor, which had 12 random nucleotides, put a tag on each cDNA molecule. Using its own MiXCR run on the 5' RACE reads, TCRdb lists one record per CDR3 protein. The sample lists some 1.5 million distinct CDR3 sequences; about 30% were seen once. The chain links TRBV3-1 to TRBJ1-5; D gene uncertain. The sample consisted of blood. The sequence derives from a woman aged 25 to 39 in good health. The CDR3, as DNA: TGTGCCAGCAGCCAAGAATCAATTCATCAGCCCCAGCATTTT. This codes for CASSQESIHQPQHF.